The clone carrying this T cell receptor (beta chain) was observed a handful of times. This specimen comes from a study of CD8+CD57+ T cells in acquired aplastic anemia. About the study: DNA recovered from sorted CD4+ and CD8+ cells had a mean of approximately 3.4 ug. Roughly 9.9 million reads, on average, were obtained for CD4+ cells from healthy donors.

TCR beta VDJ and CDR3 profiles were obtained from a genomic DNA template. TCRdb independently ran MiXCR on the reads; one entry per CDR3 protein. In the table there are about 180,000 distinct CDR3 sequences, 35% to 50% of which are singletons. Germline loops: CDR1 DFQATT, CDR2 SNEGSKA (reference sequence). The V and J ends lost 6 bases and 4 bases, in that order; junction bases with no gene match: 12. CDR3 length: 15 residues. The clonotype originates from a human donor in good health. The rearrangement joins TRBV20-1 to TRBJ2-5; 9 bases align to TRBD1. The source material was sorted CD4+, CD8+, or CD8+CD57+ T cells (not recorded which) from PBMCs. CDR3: CSAYDRDRVGETQYF. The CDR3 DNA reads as TGCAGTGCCTACGACCGGGACAGGGTGGGAGAGACCCAGTACTTC.